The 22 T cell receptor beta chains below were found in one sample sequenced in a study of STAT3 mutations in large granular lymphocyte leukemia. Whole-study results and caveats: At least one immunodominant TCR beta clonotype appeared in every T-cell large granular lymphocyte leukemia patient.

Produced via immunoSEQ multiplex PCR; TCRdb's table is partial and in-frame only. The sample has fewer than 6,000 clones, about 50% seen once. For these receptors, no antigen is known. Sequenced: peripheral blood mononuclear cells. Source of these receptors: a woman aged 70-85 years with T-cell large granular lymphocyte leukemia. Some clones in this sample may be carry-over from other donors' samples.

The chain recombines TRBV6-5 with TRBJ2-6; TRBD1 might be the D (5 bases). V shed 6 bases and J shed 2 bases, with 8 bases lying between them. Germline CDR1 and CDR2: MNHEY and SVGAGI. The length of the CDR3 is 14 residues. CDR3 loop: CASSLRAGANVLTF. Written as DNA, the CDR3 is TGTGCCAGCAGCCTCAGGGCTGGGGCCAACGTCCTGACTTTC.

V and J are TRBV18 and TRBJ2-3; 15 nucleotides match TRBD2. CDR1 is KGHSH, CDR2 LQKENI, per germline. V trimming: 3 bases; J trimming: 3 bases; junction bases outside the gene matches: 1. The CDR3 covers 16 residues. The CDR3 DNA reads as TGTGCCAGCTCACCGGGGACTAGCGGGAGGACAGATACGCAGTATTTT. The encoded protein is CASSPGTSGRTDTQYF. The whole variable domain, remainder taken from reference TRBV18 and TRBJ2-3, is NAGVMQNPRHLVRRRGQEARLRCSPMKGHSHVYWYRQLPEEGLKFMVYLQKENIIDESGMPKERFSAEFPKEGPSILRIQQVVRGDSAAYFCASSPGTSGRTDTQYFGPGTRLTVL.

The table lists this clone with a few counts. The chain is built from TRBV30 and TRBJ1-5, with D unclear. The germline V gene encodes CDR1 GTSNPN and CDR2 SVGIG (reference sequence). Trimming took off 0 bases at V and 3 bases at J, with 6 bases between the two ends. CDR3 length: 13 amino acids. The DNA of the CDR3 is TGTGCCTGGAGTGTAGAGTACAATCAGCCCCAGCATTTT. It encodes CAWSVEYNQPQHF.

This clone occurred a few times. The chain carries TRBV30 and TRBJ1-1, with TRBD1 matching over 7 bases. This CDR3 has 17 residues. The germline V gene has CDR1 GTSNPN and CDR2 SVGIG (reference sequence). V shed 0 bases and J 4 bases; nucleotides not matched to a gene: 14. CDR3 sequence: CAWSVRLEGAGTTEAFF. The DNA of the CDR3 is TGTGCCTGGAGTGTACGGCTGGAGGGGGCGGGCACCACTGAAGCTTTCTTT.

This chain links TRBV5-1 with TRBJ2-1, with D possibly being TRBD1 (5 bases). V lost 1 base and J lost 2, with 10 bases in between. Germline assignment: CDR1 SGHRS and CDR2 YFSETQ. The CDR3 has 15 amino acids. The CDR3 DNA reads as TGCGCCAGCAGCTTGACCCAGGGCCCCTACAATGAGCAGTTCTTC. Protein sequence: CASSLTQGPYNEQFF.

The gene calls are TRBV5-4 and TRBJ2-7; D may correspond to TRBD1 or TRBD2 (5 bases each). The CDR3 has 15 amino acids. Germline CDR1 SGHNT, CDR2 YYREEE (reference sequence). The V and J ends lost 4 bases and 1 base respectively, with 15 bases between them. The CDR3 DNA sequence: TGTGCCAGCAGCGCGGCCGGGACGGCTTCCTACGAGCAGTACTTC. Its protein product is CASSAAGTASYEQYF. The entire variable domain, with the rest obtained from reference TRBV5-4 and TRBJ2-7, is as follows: ETGVTQSPTHLIKTRGQQVTLRCSSQSGHNTVSWYQQALGQGPQFIFQYYREEENGRGNFPPRFSGLQFPNYSSELNVNALELDDSALYLCASSAAGTASYEQYFGPGTRLTVT.

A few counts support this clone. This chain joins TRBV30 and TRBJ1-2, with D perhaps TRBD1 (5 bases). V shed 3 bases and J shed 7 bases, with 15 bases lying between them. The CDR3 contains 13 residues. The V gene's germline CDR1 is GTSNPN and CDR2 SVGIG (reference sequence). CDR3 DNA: TGTGCCTGGAGCGCCATCAGGGTCGGTGGCTACACCTTC. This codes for CAWSAIRVGGYTF.

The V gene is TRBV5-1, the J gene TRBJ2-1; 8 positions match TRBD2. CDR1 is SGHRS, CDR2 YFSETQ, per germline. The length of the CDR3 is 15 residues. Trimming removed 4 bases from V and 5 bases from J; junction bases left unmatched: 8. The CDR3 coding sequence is TGCGCCAGCAGCAAAACTAGCGGAACGAACAATGAGCAGTTCTTC. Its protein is CASSKTSGTNNEQFF.

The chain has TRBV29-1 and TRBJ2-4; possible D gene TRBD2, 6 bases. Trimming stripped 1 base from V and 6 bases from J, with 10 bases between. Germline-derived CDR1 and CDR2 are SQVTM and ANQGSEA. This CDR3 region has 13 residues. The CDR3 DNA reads TGCAGCGTTGAAGTAGGAGCGGGAAACATTCAGTACTTC. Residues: CSVEVGAGNIQYF.

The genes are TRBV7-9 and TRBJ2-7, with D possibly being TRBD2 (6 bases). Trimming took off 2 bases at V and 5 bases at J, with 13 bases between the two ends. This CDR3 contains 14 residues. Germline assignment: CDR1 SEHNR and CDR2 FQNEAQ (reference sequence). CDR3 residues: CASSLRQGGHEQYF. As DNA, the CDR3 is TGTGCCAGCAGCTTACGGCAGGGAGGCCACGAGCAGTACTTC.

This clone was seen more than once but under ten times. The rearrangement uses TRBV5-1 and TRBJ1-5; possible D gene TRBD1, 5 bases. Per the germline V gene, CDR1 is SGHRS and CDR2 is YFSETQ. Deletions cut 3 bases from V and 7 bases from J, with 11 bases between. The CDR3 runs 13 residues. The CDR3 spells CASSSRVGQPQHF. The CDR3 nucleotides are TGCGCCAGCAGCTCCAGGGTCGGGCAGCCCCAGCATTTT.

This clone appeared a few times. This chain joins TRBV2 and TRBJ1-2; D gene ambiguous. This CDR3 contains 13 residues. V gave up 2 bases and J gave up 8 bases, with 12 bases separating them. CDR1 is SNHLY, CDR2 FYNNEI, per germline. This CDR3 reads CASSEWTGNGYTF. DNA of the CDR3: TGTGCCAGCAGTGAATGGACGGGGAACGGCTACACCTTC.

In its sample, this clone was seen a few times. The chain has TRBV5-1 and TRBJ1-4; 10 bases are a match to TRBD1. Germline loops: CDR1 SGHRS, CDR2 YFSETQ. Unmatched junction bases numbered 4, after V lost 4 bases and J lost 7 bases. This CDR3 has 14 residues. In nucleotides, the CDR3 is TGCGCCAGCAGCATTGGGACAGGGGCTGAAAAACTGTTTTTT. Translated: CASSIGTGAEKLFF.

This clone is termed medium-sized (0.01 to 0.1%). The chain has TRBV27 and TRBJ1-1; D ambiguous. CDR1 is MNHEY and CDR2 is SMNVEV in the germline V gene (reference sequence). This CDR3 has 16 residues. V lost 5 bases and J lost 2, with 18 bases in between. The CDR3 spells CASSPYVGRSNTEAFF. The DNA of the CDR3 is TGTGCCAGCAGTCCCTACGTGGGCAGATCTAACACTGAAGCTTTCTTT.

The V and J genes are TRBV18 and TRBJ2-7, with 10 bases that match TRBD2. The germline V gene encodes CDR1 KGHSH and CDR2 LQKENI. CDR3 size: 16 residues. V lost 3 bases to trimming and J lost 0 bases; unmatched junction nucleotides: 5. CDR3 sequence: CASSPIGLAASYEQYF. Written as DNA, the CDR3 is TGTGCCAGCTCACCTATCGGACTAGCGGCCTCCTACGAGCAGTACTTC.

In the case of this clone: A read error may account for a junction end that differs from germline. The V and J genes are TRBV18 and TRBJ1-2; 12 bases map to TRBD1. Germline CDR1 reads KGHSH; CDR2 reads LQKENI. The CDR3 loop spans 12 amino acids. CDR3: CASSPGTGGLTF. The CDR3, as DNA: TGTGCCAGCTCACCGGGGACAGGGGGCCTAACATTC.

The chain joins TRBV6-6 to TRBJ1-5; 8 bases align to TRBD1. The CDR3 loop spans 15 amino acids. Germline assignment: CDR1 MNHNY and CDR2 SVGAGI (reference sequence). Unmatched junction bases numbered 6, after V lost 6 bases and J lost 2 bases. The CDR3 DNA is TGTGCCAGCAGCTTGACAGGGGAAGGCAATCAGCCCCAGCATTTT. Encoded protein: CASSLTGEGNQPQHF.

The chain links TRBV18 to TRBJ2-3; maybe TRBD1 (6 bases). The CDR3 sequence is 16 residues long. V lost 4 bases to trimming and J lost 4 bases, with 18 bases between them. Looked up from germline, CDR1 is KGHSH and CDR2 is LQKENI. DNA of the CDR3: TGTGCCAGCTCACAAGCGGACAGCTTCGTCGCAGATACGCAGTATTTT. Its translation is CASSQADSFVADTQYF.

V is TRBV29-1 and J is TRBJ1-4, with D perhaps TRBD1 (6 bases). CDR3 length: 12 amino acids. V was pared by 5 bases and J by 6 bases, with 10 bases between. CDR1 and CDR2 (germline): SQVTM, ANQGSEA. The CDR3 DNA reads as TGCAGCGTTAAGGGGGGAGATGAAAAACTGTTTTTT. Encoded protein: CSVKGGDEKLFF.

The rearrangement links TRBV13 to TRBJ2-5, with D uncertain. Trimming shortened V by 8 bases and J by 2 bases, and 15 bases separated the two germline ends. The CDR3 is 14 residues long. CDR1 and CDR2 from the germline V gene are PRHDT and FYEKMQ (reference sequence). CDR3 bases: TGTGCCAGCTTAAAGGGTCAGCTTCAAGAGACCCAGTACTTC. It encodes CASLKGQLQETQYF.

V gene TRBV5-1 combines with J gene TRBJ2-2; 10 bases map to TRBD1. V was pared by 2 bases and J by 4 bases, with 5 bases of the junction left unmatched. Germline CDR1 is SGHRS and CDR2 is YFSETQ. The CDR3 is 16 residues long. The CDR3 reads CASSFARQGATGELFF. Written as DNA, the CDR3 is TGCGCCAGCAGCTTCGCCCGACAGGGGGCCACCGGGGAGCTGTTTTTT. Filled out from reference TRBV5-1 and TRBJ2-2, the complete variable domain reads KAGVTQTPRYLIKTRGQQVTLSCSPISGHRSVSWYQQTPGQGLQFLFEYFSETQRNKGNFPGRFSGRQFSNSRSEMNVSTLELGDSALYLCASSFARQGATGELFFGEGSRLTVL.

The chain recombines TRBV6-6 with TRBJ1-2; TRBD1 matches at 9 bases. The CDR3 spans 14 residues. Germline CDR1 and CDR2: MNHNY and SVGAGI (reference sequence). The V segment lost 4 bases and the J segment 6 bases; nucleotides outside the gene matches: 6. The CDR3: CASSWGDREHGYTF. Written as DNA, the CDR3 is TGTGCCAGCAGTTGGGGGGACAGGGAGCATGGCTACACCTTC.